These 13 T cell receptor beta chains share one sample of origin, sequenced in a study of cytomegalovirus exposure and HLA in healthy donors. The PCR ran on 60 Vbeta and 13 Jbeta primers. Repertoires were generated with immunoSEQ multiplex PCR, while TCRdb's copy carries only in-frame clones and drops some. Here the sample spans about 140,000 clones, about 76% being singletons. Sequenced sample: PBMCs. All receptors come from a man younger than 35 in good health and CMV-seronegative.

J is TRBJ2-1 and V is TRBV28; 11 bases fit TRBD1. The CDR3 consists of 14 residues. Germline values: CDR1 MDHEN, CDR2 SYDVKM. V was clipped by 6 bases and J by 7 bases; unmatched bases: 5. The CDR3 DNA reads TGTGCCAGCAGAAGGGACAGGGGGTTGAATGAGCAGTTCTTC. Its translation: CASRRDRGLNEQFF.

Comments on this clone: The same CDR3 is also encoded by other DNA sequences in this sample. The chain combines TRBV5-4 with TRBJ2-7; 9 bases align to TRBD1. V was pared by 2 bases and J by 6 bases, with 6 bases of the junction left unmatched. The V gene's germline CDR1 is SGHNT and CDR2 YYREEE (reference sequence). The CDR3 covers 14 residues. CDR3 sequence reads: CASSFPGQGLEQYF. CDR3 in DNA: TGTGCCAGCAGCTTCCCGGGACAGGGCCTCGAGCAGTACTTC.

V gene TRBV19 combines with J gene TRBJ2-7, with 9 bases fitting TRBD1. V shed 5 bases and J 3 bases; nucleotides not matched to a gene: 5. Germline-derived CDR1 and CDR2 are LNHDA and SQIVND (reference sequence). This CDR3 has 14 residues. CDR3 loop: CASSAGTGNYEQYF. For the CDR3, the DNA is TGTGCCAGTAGTGCCGGGACAGGGAACTACGAGCAGTACTTC.

This clone was detected only a few times. The rearrangement uses TRBV27 and TRBJ1-1, with D tentatively TRBD1 (5 bases). This CDR3 contains 15 residues. Trimming shortened V by 6 bases and J by 1 base, and 15 bases separated the two germline ends. Germline V gene data show CDR1 as MNHEY and CDR2 as SMNVEV (reference sequence). The CDR3 coding sequence is TGTGCCAGCAGCCAAACGGGACTCTCGAACACTGAAGCTTTCTTT. Its protein product is CASSQTGLSNTEAFF.

The V gene is TRBV7-2, the J gene TRBJ2-7, with TRBD2 as a possible D gene (6 bases). V shed 6 bases and J shed 2 bases, with 20 bases lying between them. The CDR3 has 16 amino acids. Germline lookup yields CDR1 SGHTA and CDR2 FQGNSA. CDR3 bases: TGTGCCAGCAGTCGTAGGGCCAGCGGGTCAGCCTACGAGCAGTACTTC. Translating gives CASSRRASGSAYEQYF.

The chain couples TRBV11-2 to TRBJ1-4; D is ambiguous. There are 15 residues in the CDR3. Trimming pared 3 bases from V and 0 bases from J, leaving 8 bases between. Germline-derived CDR1 and CDR2 are SGHAT and FQNNGV. The CDR3 nucleotides are TGTGCCAGCAGCTTTTCGGGGTCAACTAATGAAAAACTGTTTTTT. Translating gives CASSFSGSTNEKLFF.

J is TRBJ2-5 and V is TRBV6-1; 10 bases are a match to TRBD2. Germline CDR1 reads MNHNS; CDR2 reads SASEGT. Trimming cost V 5 bases and J 1 base; bases outside gene matches: 4. The CDR3 is made up of 15 amino acids. The CDR3 nucleotides are TGTGCCAGCAGTCAACTAGCGGGAATCCAAGAGACCCAGTACTTC. Amino acids: CASSQLAGIQETQYF.

This clone has only one observation. The V gene is TRBV10-3, the J gene TRBJ2-7, with a weak D call TRBD1 (6 bases). Germline values: CDR1 ENHRY, CDR2 SYGVKD. V was trimmed by 4 bases and J by 2 bases, leaving 9 bases between them. This CDR3 region has 13 residues. CDR3 sequence (DNA): TGTGCCATCAGTGGCGGACAGACCTACGAGCAGTACTTC. Protein product: CAISGGQTYEQYF.

The chain recombines TRBV7-9 with TRBJ2-2, with D perhaps matching TRBD1 (5 bases). The CDR3 length is 13 residues. Germline lookup yields CDR1 SEHNR and CDR2 FQNEAQ (reference sequence). Trimming pared 5 bases from V and 5 bases from J, leaving 9 bases between. As DNA, the CDR3 is TGTGCCAGCAGCCCTTCAGGGACCGGGGAGCTGTTTTTT. Translation: CASSPSGTGELFF.

The chain links TRBV28 to TRBJ1-5; no definite D call. Germline V gives CDR1 MDHEN, CDR2 SYDVKM. V was cut by 6 bases and J by 0 bases, with 12 bases left in between. CDR3 length: 15 amino acids. In DNA, the CDR3 is TGTGCCAGCAGCCGAGCCGGGTATAGCAATCAGCCCCAGCATTTT. Translating gives CASSRAGYSNQPQHF.

This clone has only one observation. The chain couples TRBV7-2 to TRBJ1-3; TRBD1 is a possible D gene (5 bases). The germline V gene has CDR1 SGHTA and CDR2 FQGNSA. The ends were cut back, 2 bases at V and 2 bases at J, with 19 bases in the middle. The CDR3 is made up of 18 amino acids. This chain's CDR3 is CASSLKFGGDLTGNTIYF. In nucleotides, the CDR3 is TGTGCCAGCAGCTTAAAGTTCGGGGGGGATCTAACTGGAAACACCATATATTTT.

V gene TRBV6-5 combines with J gene TRBJ1-2, with 8 positions matching TRBD1. Germline V gene lookup returns CDR1 MNHEY and CDR2 SVGAGI. CDR3 length: 15 residues. Trimming took 5 bases from V and 4 from J; bases not matched to a gene: 9. DNA for the CDR3: TGTGCCAGCAGTAGACAGGGGATTGGGTCCTATGGCTACACCTTC. It yields the protein CASSRQGIGSYGYTF.

The genes are TRBV6-6 and TRBJ2-3; 10 nucleotides line up with TRBD2. Germline assignment: CDR1 MNHNY and CDR2 SVGAGI (reference sequence). The CDR3 totals 16 residues. With V trimmed by 1 base and J by 2 bases, 3 bases remained unmatched. DNA for the CDR3: TGTGCCAGCAGTTACTGGAGCGGGGGGGCCACAGATACGCAGTATTTT. The encoded protein is CASSYWSGGATDTQYF.